These 30 T cell receptor beta chains were all obtained from the same sample, sequenced in a study of persistence of HIV-infected CD4 T cells. The libraries were made with immunoSEQ version 4 in survey mode. Produced via immunoSEQ multiplex PCR; TCRdb's table is partial and in-frame only. The sample includes some 9,200 clones, less than 85% of them seen just once. An overlapping HIV-1 Gag peptide pool stimulated these cells at 0.85 to 1 ug/peptide/mL. Sorting selected CD4+ T cells upregulating both CD40 ligand and CD69. Which antigens these TCRs recognize remains unknown. The sample in question was CD4+ T cells sorted from PBMCs after roughly 18-hour stimulation, obtained from a patient who received antiretroviral therapy. All receptors derive from an adult woman with HIV who was CMV-seropositive.

There are a few counts of this clone. This sequence joins TRBV30 and TRBJ1-1, with D tentatively TRBD1 (6 bases). V was clipped by 4 bases and J by 1 base, with 10 bases between them. The CDR3 spans 13 residues. Germline CDR1 and CDR2: GTSNPN and SVGIG (reference sequence). For the CDR3, the DNA is TGTGCCTGGAATAAGGGGGGGAACACTGAAGCTTTCTTT. Translated, it gives CAWNKGGNTEAFF.

This clone was recorded once. This chain connects TRBV30 to TRBJ1-5, with unresolved D. The CDR3 runs 12 residues. V was clipped by 3 bases and J by 3 bases, with 6 bases between them. Germline V lookup: CDR1 GTSNPN, CDR2 SVGIG (reference sequence). The CDR3 DNA reads as TGTGCCTGGAGCGGATCCAATCAGCCCCAGCATTTT. Its translation: CAWSGSNQPQHF.

As to this clone: Other DNA sequences from this sample encode an identical CDR3 as well. This chain connects TRBV6-5 to TRBJ1-2, with D tentatively TRBD1 (6 bases). Germline values: CDR1 MNHEY, CDR2 SVGAGI. The CDR3 is 12 amino acids. V lost 6 bases, J lost 4 bases, and 9 bases lay in between. The CDR3 DNA follows: TGTGCCAGCAGAGACAGGATCTATGGCTACACCTTC. Encoded protein: CASRDRIYGYTF.

This clone was counted a few times. Other DNA sequences in the same sample also yield this CDR3. The chain couples TRBV4-1 to TRBJ2-7, with D tentatively TRBD1 (6 bases). V lost 0 bases, J lost 0 bases, and 15 bases lay in between. The CDR3 has 17 residues. The germline V gene has CDR1 MGHRA and CDR2 YSYEKL. The CDR3 here is CASSQEGGGSSSYEQYF. The CDR3 nucleotides are TGCGCCAGCAGCCAAGAAGGGGGTGGGTCTAGCTCCTACGAGCAGTACTTC.

The chain has TRBV30 and TRBJ1-2; D is ambiguous. The CDR3 sequence is 13 residues long. Germline-derived CDR1 and CDR2 are GTSNPN and SVGIG (reference sequence). V shed 0 bases and J shed 4 bases, with 9 bases lying between them. In DNA, the CDR3 is TGTGCCTGGAGTGTAAGACACCCCTATGGCTACACCTTC. As protein: CAWSVRHPYGYTF. Combining the CDR3 with reference TRBV30 and TRBJ1-2 gives the whole variable domain SQTIHQWPATLVQPVGSPLSLECTVEGTSNPNLYWYRQAAGRGLQLLFYSVGIGQISSEVPQNLSASRPQDRQFILSSKKLLLSDSGFYLCAWSVRHPYGYTFGSGTRLTVV.

This chain links TRBV7-8 with TRBJ2-2, with no clear D. The CDR3 sequence is 14 residues long. CDR1 SGHVS and CDR2 FQNEAQ come from the germline V gene. Trimming left V 7 bases short and J 2 bases short, with 11 bases between. The CDR3 DNA follows: TGTGCCAGCACCCCCGTGAGCAACACCGGGGAGCTGTTTTTT. Translating it yields CASTPVSNTGELFF. The variable domain in full, with the rest retrieved from reference TRBV7-8 and TRBJ2-2, is GAGVSQSPRYKVAKRGQDVALRCDPISGHVSLFWYQQALGQGPEFLTYFQNEAQLDKSGLPSDRFFAERPEGSVSTLKIQRTQQEDSAVYLCASTPVSNTGELFFGEGSRLTVL.

The chain employs TRBV18 and TRBJ1-3; D ambiguous. There are 13 residues in the CDR3. From germline, CDR1 is KGHSH and CDR2 LQKENI. The V end lost 4 bases, the J end lost 3 bases, and 7 bases lay between the germline ends. The CDR3 region has the DNA TGTGCCAGCTCACGGGGTCATGGAAACACCATATATTTT. Its protein product is CASSRGHGNTIYF. The full variable domain, rest sourced from reference TRBV18 and TRBJ1-3, is NAGVMQNPRHLVRRRGQEARLRCSPMKGHSHVYWYRQLPEEGLKFMVYLQKENIIDESGMPKERFSAEFPKEGPSILRIQQVVRGDSAAYFCASSRGHGNTIYFGEGSWLTVV.

The gene calls are TRBV11-3 and TRBJ1-6; D is uncertain. The CDR3 is 14 residues long. CDR1 is SGHNT, CDR2 YENEEA, per germline. V lost 1 base to trimming and J lost 8 bases, with 9 bases between them. CDR3 DNA sequence: TGTGCCAGCAGCTTAGGACGGCGAGATTCACCCCTCCACTTT. Protein sequence: CASSLGRRDSPLHF.

The CDR3 here is CASSTGDRRGGKAQHF. CDR3 DNA: TGTGCCAGTAGTACGGGGGACAGGCGTGGGGGTAAGGCCCAGCATTTT. J is TRBJ1-5 and V is TRBV19, with 8 bases that match TRBD1. The germline CDR1 and CDR2 sequences are LNHDA and SQIVND (reference sequence). The CDR3 totals 16 residues. Losses at the gene ends were 4 bases for V and 11 bases for J; bases not matched to a gene: 16.

Only one count was recorded for this clone. This chain uses TRBV6-2 or TRBV6-3 with TRBJ1-2; tentative D call: TRBD1 (6 bases). CDR3 size: 13 residues. Germline assignment: CDR1 MNHEY and CDR2 SVGEGT. Trimming cost V 4 bases and J 6 bases, with 12 bases left between them. Here the CDR3 reads CASSSENRDGYTF. For the CDR3, the DNA is TGTGCCAGCAGTTCGGAGAACAGGGATGGCTACACCTTC.

J is TRBJ2-5 and V is TRBV13; 8 bases agree with TRBD2. The CDR3 is 16 amino acids. J was trimmed by 1 base and V by 1 base; bases with no gene match: 5. Germline assignment: CDR1 PRHDT and CDR2 FYEKMQ (reference sequence). CDR3 amino acids: CASSLVSGGFQETQYF. The DNA for the CDR3 is TGTGCCAGCAGCTTAGTGTCGGGAGGGTTCCAAGAGACCCAGTACTTC.

This clone was seen just once. This chain uses TRBV20-1 with TRBJ1-1; no reliable D call. The germline V gene has CDR1 DFQATT and CDR2 SNEGSKA (reference sequence). The V end was cut by 1 base, the J end by 4 bases, with 4 bases between. The CDR3 contains 11 residues. The CDR3 reads CSARVGTEAFF. Here the CDR3 DNA reads TGCAGTGCTAGAGTTGGCACTGAAGCTTTCTTT.

This chain joins TRBV6-1 and TRBJ1-3; 7 bases are a match to TRBD1. V gave up 2 bases and J gave up 1 base; unmatched junction bases: 20. The CDR3 extends over 21 amino acids. The V gene's germline CDR1 is MNHNS and CDR2 SASEGT. CDR3 amino acids: CASSESYNPGQTLRSGNTIYF. The CDR3, as DNA: TGTGCCAGCAGTGAATCATATAATCCGGGACAGACTCTCAGATCTGGAAACACCATATATTTT.

The V and J genes are TRBV14 and TRBJ2-5; 16 bases agree with TRBD2. CDR1 SGHDN and CDR2 FVKESK come from the germline V gene. The CDR3 sequence is 16 residues long. V trimming: 4 bases; J trimming: 6 bases; junction bases outside the gene matches: 5. Here the CDR3 reads CASSLGTSGRAKTQYF. As DNA, the CDR3 is TGTGCCAGCAGCCTCGGGACTAGCGGGAGGGCAAAGACCCAGTACTTC.

The J gene is TRBJ2-5, the V gene TRBV9; the D gene is possibly TRBD2 (5 bases). Germline-derived CDR1 and CDR2 are SGDLS and YYNGEE. V gave up 0 bases and J gave up 6 bases, with 15 bases separating them. This CDR3 is built from 15 residues. The CDR3 protein is CASSVGGSGVKTQYF. The CDR3, as DNA: TGTGCCAGCAGCGTAGGTGGGAGCGGTGTAAAGACCCAGTACTTC.

The chain couples TRBV28 to TRBJ2-7; 10 bases match TRBD1. Trimming cost V 4 bases and J 2 bases; bases outside gene matches: 8. The CDR3 loop spans 16 amino acids. Per germline, CDR1 MDHEN and CDR2 SYDVKM. DNA of the CDR3: TGTGCCAGCAGTTCCGGGGGACAGGGGTCTCCCTACGAGCAGTACTTC. Protein sequence: CASSSGGQGSPYEQYF. The full variable domain, completed using reference TRBV28 and TRBJ2-7, is DVKVTQSSRYLVKRTGEKVFLECVQDMDHENMFWYRQDPGLGLRLIYFSYDVKMKEKGDIPEGYSVSREKKERFSLILESASTNQTSMYLCASSSGGQGSPYEQYFGPGTRLTVT.

The chain links TRBV27 to TRBJ1-4; 7 nucleotides match TRBD1. CDR3 size: 13 residues. V was clipped by 10 bases and J by 3 bases; unmatched bases: 5. From germline, CDR1 is MNHEY and CDR2 SMNVEV (reference sequence). CDR3 in DNA: TGTGCCACAAGACAGGGATCTAATGAAAAACTGTTTTTT. The encoded protein is CATRQGSNEKLFF.

The chain links TRBV7-9 to TRBJ1-1, with D uncertain. The CDR3 extends over 12 amino acids. Trimming pared 4 bases from V and 4 bases from J, leaving 7 bases between. CDR1 is SEHNR, CDR2 FQNEAQ, per germline (reference sequence). CDR3: CASSSDLTEAFF. The CDR3 coding sequence is TGTGCCAGCAGCTCAGATCTCACTGAAGCTTTCTTT.

The genes are TRBV30 and TRBJ1-2, with a possible D match to TRBD1 (6 bases). V gave up 1 base and J gave up 7 bases, with 7 bases separating them. Per the germline V gene, CDR1 is GTSNPN and CDR2 is SVGIG (reference sequence). The CDR3 sequence is 11 residues long. In DNA form, the CDR3 reads TGTGCCTGGAGTGCAGGGGCTGGCTACACCTTC. Protein product: CAWSAGAGYTF.

The rearrangement uses TRBV19 and TRBJ1-1; D not certain. The germline gives CDR1 LNHDA, CDR2 SQIVND (reference sequence). The CDR3 is made up of 17 amino acids. V shed 2 bases and J shed 0 bases, with 16 bases lying between them. CDR3 in amino acids: CASSIREVWSVNTEAFF. CDR3 DNA sequence: TGTGCCAGTAGTATACGAGAGGTTTGGTCCGTGAACACTGAAGCTTTCTTT.

The chain's CDR3 is CASRGQGRFNEKLFF. Written as DNA, the CDR3 is TGTGCCAGCAGAGGCCAGGGGCGGTTTAATGAAAAACTGTTTTTT. The chain couples TRBV2 to TRBJ1-4, with a possible D match to TRBD1 (6 bases). Germline assignment: CDR1 SNHLY and CDR2 FYNNEI. CDR3 size: 15 residues. The V end was cut by 6 bases, the J end by 4 bases, with 15 bases between. Together with reference TRBV2 and TRBJ1-4, the CDR3 gives the full variable domain: EPEVTQTPSHQVTQMGQEVILRCVPISNHLYFYWYRQILGQKVEFLVSFYNNEISEKSEIFDDQFSVERPDGSNFTLKIRSTKLEDSAMYFCASRGQGRFNEKLFFGSGTQLSVL.

V gene TRBV5-4 combines with J gene TRBJ1-1; a possible D gene is TRBD1 (5 bases). This CDR3 spans 15 amino acids. The germline CDR1 and CDR2 sequences are SGHNT and YYREEE (reference sequence). Trimming removed 5 bases at V and 1 base at J, with 15 bases between. The CDR3 spells CASRPPPGPNTEAFF. As DNA, the CDR3 is TGTGCCAGCAGACCGCCGCCGGGACCGAACACTGAAGCTTTCTTT. Using reference TRBV5-4 and TRBJ1-1 for the parts outside the CDR3, the full variable domain is ETGVTQSPTHLIKTRGQQVTLRCSSQSGHNTVSWYQQALGQGPQFIFQYYREEENGRGNFPPRFSGLQFPNYSSELNVNALELDDSALYLCASRPPPGPNTEAFFGQGTRLTVV.

V gene TRBV9 combines with J gene TRBJ2-1, with 14 bases identical to TRBD2. CDR1 and CDR2 from the germline V gene are SGDLS and YYNGEE. V dropped 0 bases and J dropped 1; count of bases not matched to a gene: 3. The CDR3 extends over 18 amino acids. The CDR3 loop is CASSVEGLAGDSYNEQFF. In DNA form, the CDR3 reads TGTGCCAGCAGCGTAGAGGGACTAGCGGGAGATTCCTACAATGAGCAGTTCTTC.

The V gene is TRBV4-2, the J gene TRBJ2-1; no reliable D call. V was clipped by 0 bases and J by 3 bases, with 9 bases between them. The CDR3 has 15 residues. The V gene's germline CDR1 is LGHNA and CDR2 YNFKEQ. The CDR3 spells CASSQDFGGYNEQFF. Here the CDR3 DNA reads TGTGCCAGCAGCCAAGATTTTGGCGGCTACAATGAGCAGTTCTTC.

This chain's CDR3 is CASSGTHYGYTF. The CDR3 nucleotides read TGTGCCAGCAGCGGGACCCACTATGGCTACACCTTC. The V and J genes are TRBV5-4 and TRBJ1-2; D might be TRBD1 (5 bases). The ends were cut back, 4 bases at V and 3 bases at J, with 7 bases in the middle. Germline CDR1 and CDR2: SGHNT and YYREEE (reference sequence). The CDR3 spans 12 residues.

This chain connects TRBV11-3 to TRBJ2-5; TRBD2 matches at 7 bases. The CDR3 totals 15 residues. In germline, CDR1 is SGHNT, CDR2 YENEEA. Unmatched junction bases numbered 4, after V lost 1 base and J lost 2 bases. Here the CDR3 DNA reads TGTGCCAGCAGCTTAGTTGCGGGGGAACAAGAGACCCAGTACTTC. It codes for CASSLVAGEQETQYF.

The chain combines TRBV7-9 with TRBJ1-2; D unclear. Trimming left V 1 base short and J 8 bases short, with 14 bases between. This CDR3 is 14 amino acids long. The germline V gene encodes CDR1 SEHNR and CDR2 FQNEAQ (reference sequence). CDR3 bases: TGTGCCAGCAGCTTAGAAAGGTCCATGGAGGGCTACACCTTC. Amino acid sequence: CASSLERSMEGYTF. The entire variable domain, with the rest obtained from reference TRBV7-9 and TRBJ1-2, is as follows: DTGVSQNPRHKITKRGQNVTFRCDPISEHNRLYWYRQTLGQGPEFLTYFQNEAQLEKSRLLSDRFSAERPKGSFSTLEIQRTEQGDSAMYLCASSLERSMEGYTFGSGTRLTVV.

The chain is built from TRBV5-1 and TRBJ2-1; tentatively, D is TRBD2 (7 bases). This CDR3 contains 16 residues. V shed 0 bases and J shed 2 bases, with 12 bases lying between them. In germline, CDR1 is SGHRS, CDR2 YFSETQ. DNA of the CDR3: TGCGCCAGCAGCTTGGGTGCGGGGGCTACCTACAATGAGCAGTTCTTC. Its protein product is CASSLGAGATYNEQFF.

The chain carries TRBV5-1 and TRBJ2-1; TRBD2 matches at 11 bases. This CDR3 contains 15 residues. Germline lookup yields CDR1 SGHRS and CDR2 YFSETQ. The junction had 5 bases not matched to a gene; V was cut back by 3 bases and J by 6 bases. CDR3 amino acids: CASSSGLAGVNEQFF. The CDR3 DNA reads as TGCGCCAGCAGCTCCGGACTAGCGGGCGTCAATGAGCAGTTCTTC. Full variable domain (outside the CDR3, taken from reference TRBV5-1 and TRBJ2-1): KAGVTQTPRYLIKTRGQQVTLSCSPISGHRSVSWYQQTPGQGLQFLFEYFSETQRNKGNFPGRFSGRQFSNSRSEMNVSTLELGDSALYLCASSSGLAGVNEQFFGPGTRLTVL.

V is TRBV7-8 and J is TRBJ1-6; 7 nucleotides line up with TRBD1. Per germline, CDR1 SGHVS and CDR2 FQNEAQ. This CDR3 comprises 20 residues. Unmatched junction bases numbered 19, after V lost 1 base and J lost 7 bases. The CDR3 region is CASSLGRWGQGGSRNSPLHF. Here the CDR3 DNA reads TGTGCCAGCAGCTTAGGCCGATGGGGTCAGGGGGGATCTAGGAATTCACCCCTCCACTTT.